This T cell receptor beta chain is drawn from a study of tumor and adjacent non-tumor tissue in lung cancer. Study as a whole: Aged about 30 to 76 years, patients included approximately 11 men and 5 women with stage I to III disease. Study-wide findings and caveats: Significantly higher TCR diversity was found in tumor than normal lung. Tumor TCR diversity, when higher, was linked to shorter survival.

A modified ARM-PCR protocol with three rounds of nested PCR amplified TCRbeta. One entry per CDR3 protein, called by TCRdb with MiXCR from the multiplex PCR reads. The sample contains under 150,000 distinct CDR3 sequences, around 66% of which appear only once. With regard to this clonotype: Its cognate antigen is unknown. An end of the junction does not agree with germline; a read error may underlie this.

This sample's RNA came from whole unsorted tissue. Between August and November 2014, newly diagnosed, chemotherapy-naive lung cancer patients underwent thoracic surgery in China. CDR1 is MGHRA, CDR2 YSYEKL, per germline. The CDR3 sequence is 17 residues long. The source material was lung tumor tissue. This sequence was found in a man aged 60 to 69 with small cell lung cancer. V usage is TRBV4-1 and J usage is TRBJ1-2; 8 nucleotides align to TRBD1. This chain's CDR3 is CAISHEGKQGAHYGYTF. The CDR3 region has the DNA TGCGCCATCAGCCACGAAGGAAAGCAGGGGGCCCACTATGGTTACACCTTC.